This TCR beta chain derives from a study of vaccination and CD4 T cells after COVID-19 (dated by TCRdb to 2022 to 2024). Study-level background: Every convalescent patient had a positive nasal swab PCR test for SARS-CoV-2, with mild disease in 9 or 10 patients and severe disease in one. The cultures were stimulated with overlapping spike peptide pools from SARS-CoV-2 and from the common cold coronaviruses HCoV-NL63, HCoV-OC43 and HCoV-229E. The time from the second vaccine dose to post-vaccine blood sampling had a median of roughly 72 days and ranged from about 14 to 250 days. The convalescent cohort included six males and four females, with two Hispanic individuals, seven Caucasians, two Asians and one multiracial person. Post-COVID blood samples from convalescent patients were collected a median of approximately 100 days after diagnosis, with a range of about 35 to 161 days. In more than eight COVID-19 convalescent patients and a few infection-naive healthy vaccine recipients, researchers compared the spike-specific CD4+ TCR repertoire from before mRNA vaccination with the repertoire from after. In control cultures, a CEFX viral epitope pool was used as positive control, an HIV-1 Nef peptide pool was used as negative control, or no peptide was added. Each participant got two doses of either the Pfizer-BioNTech BNT162b2 vaccine (n=8) or the Moderna mRNA-1273 vaccine (n=2).

As to this clonotype: There is no known antigen for this receptor. No base quality information exists; no much larger clone differs at one position.

The sample's treatment or condition label, in plain terms: roughly 10-day PBMC culture with coronavirus spike peptide pools or control peptides (ViraFEST assay). The ViraFEST assay, used in the study, expanded antigen-specific T cells with peptide pools and then identified the expanded clonotypes through TCR sequencing. The positive SARS-CoV-2 PCR tests of the convalescent patients were dated from March to December 2020, before the Alpha, Beta and Delta variants emerged in the United States. Each well held two million PBMCs cultured with roughly 10 ug/ml peptide pools in IMDM containing approximately 5% human AB serum and roughly 9 IU/ml IL-2. On days 3 and 7, half of the culture medium was replaced with fresh IL-2-containing medium. CD4+ T cells were isolated after approximately eleven days of culture through negative selection using the EasySep CD4+ T cell isolation kit. Ficoll-Paque Plus gradient centrifugation was used to isolate PBMCs from whole blood, and the isolated PBMCs were then either used fresh or cryopreserved at -140C. Triplicate wells were generally used for each culture condition.

Libraries were constructed by PCR. DNA from cultured CD4+ T cells was subjected to TCR sequencing with the Oncomine TCR Beta short-read assay at the Johns Hopkins FTIC core. Genomic DNA was extracted from the cultured CD4+ T cells with the QIAamp micro DNA kit. Oncomine TCR Beta libraries made from cultured CD4+ T cells were pooled using unique dual indexes and sequenced on an Illumina iSeq 100. The authors' pipeline ran thus. Non-productive sequences were removed, and CDR3s not starting with C, not ending with F or W, or shorter than 7 amino acids were discarded. The MANAFEST web application was used to identify antigen-specific clonotypes by comparing peptide-stimulated wells against reference wells and other culture wells. Positive clones required FDR below 0.05, an odds ratio above 5, and productive frequency above 0.1% in at least two of three replicate wells. A clonotype counted as cross-reactive if it showed significant expansion both in the SARS-CoV-2 spike wells and in at least one common cold coronavirus spike condition. Similarity between CDR3 sequences was evaluated in R version 3.6.1 using Levenshtein distances (stringdist) and unrooted phylogenetic trees (ape). TCRdb took the public reads, trimmed them with fastp at Q25, ran MiXCR for clone calling and kept in-frame beta chains. Entries that share a CDR3 protein sequence are merged under the most common genes and DNA. What appears here as the V and J calls and clone size reflects TCRdb's work, not the paper's. The table for this sample lists approximately 21,000 distinct CDR3 sequences; roughly 46% of them were counted only once. The ten largest account for around 28% of the sample.

The research as a whole found: Only a relatively small number of convalescent patients were included in the study, and early timepoints following natural infection were not analyzed. In convalescent patients, a median around 85% of post-vaccine SARS-CoV-2-reactive clones were detected only after vaccination, and vaccine-specific priming was suggested by this finding. An increase in the median number of SARS-CoV-2-reactive clonotypes from more than 20 after infection to a few dozen after vaccination was observed, but the change was not found to be significant. Of the vaccine-specific clones found in convalescent patients, nearly all (304 of 307) were mono-reactive for SARS-CoV-2 spike instead of being cross-reactive with common cold coronaviruses.

The CDR3 goes from the cysteine to the phenylalanine over 14 residues. CDR3 DNA only is kept here, 42 bases in frame from base 1. Trimming takes 4 bases off V and 3 bases off J; junction bases not matched to a gene: 4. The germline V gene gives CDR1 as SGHTA and CDR2 as FQGNSA. This clonotype was obtained from a human donor who had recovered from COVID-19. This chain is built from TRBV7-2 and TRBJ1-1, with 8 bases aligning to TRBD1. This material consisted of CD4+ T cells from blood, cultured in vitro, taken before SARS-CoV-2 vaccination. CDR3 reads: CASSSRGLDTEAFF. The DNA sequence is given as TGTGCCAGCAGCTCCAGGGGGCTAGACACTGAAGCTTTCTTT.